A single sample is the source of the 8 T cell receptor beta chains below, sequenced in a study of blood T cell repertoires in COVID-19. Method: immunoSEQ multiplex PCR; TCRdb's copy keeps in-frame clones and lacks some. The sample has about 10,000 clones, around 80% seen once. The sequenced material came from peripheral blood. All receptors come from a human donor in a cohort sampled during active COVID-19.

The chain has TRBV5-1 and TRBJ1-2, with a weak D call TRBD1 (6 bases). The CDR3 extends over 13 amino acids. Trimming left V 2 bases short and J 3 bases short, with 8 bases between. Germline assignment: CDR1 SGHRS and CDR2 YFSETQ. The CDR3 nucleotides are TGCGCCAGCAGCTTCAGACAGGACTATGGCTACACCTTC. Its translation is CASSFRQDYGYTF.

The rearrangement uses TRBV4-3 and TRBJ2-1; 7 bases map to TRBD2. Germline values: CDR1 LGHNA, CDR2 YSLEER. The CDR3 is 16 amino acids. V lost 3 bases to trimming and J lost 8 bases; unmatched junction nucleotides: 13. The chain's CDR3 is CASSQGPARGRDEQFF. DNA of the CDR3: TGCGCCAGCAGCCAGGGACCGGCGAGAGGGAGGGATGAGCAGTTCTTC.

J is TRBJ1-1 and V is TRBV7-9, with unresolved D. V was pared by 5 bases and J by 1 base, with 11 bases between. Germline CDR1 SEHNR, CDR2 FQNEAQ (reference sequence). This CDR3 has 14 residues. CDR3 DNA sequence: TGTGCCAGCAGCCATACGGAGGGGAACACTGAAGCTTTCTTT. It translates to CASSHTEGNTEAFF. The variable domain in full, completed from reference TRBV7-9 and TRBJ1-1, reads DTGVSQNPRHKITKRGQNVTFRCDPISEHNRLYWYRQTLGQGPEFLTYFQNEAQLEKSRLLSDRFSAERPKGSFSTLEIQRTEQGDSAMYLCASSHTEGNTEAFFGQGTRLTVV.

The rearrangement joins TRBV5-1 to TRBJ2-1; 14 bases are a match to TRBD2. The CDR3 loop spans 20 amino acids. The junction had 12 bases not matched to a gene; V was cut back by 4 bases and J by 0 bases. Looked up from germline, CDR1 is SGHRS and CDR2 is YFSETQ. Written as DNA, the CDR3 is TGCGCCAGCAGCAGGGGACTAGCGGGGGTTACCTTGAGCTCCTACAATGAGCAGTTCTTC. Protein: CASSRGLAGVTLSSYNEQFF.

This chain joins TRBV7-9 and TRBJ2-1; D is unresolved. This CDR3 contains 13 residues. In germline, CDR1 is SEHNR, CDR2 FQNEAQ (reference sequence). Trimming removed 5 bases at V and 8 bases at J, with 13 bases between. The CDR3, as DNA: TGTGCCAGCAGCCCGAGCCAATTCGATGAGCAGTTCTTC. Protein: CASSPSQFDEQFF.

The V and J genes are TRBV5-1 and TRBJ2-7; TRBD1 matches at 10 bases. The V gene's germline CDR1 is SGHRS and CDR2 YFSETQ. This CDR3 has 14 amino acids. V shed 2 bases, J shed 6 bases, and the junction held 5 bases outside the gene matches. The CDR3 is CASSFPGQGSEQYF. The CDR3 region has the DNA TGCGCCAGCAGCTTTCCGGGACAGGGGTCCGAGCAGTACTTC.

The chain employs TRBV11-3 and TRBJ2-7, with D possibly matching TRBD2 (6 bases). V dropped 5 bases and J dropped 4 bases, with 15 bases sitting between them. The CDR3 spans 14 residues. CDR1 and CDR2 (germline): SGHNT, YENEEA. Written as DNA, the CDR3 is TGTGCCAGCAGCCCTGGGTCCGGGGGATACGAGCAGTACTTC. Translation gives CASSPGSGGYEQYF.

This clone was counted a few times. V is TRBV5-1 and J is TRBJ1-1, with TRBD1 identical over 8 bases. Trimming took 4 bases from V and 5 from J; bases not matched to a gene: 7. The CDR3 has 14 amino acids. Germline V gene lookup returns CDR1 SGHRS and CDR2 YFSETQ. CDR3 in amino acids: CASSLTNRGTEAFF. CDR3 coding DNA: TGCGCCAGCAGCCTTACCAACAGGGGGACTGAAGCTTTCTTT.